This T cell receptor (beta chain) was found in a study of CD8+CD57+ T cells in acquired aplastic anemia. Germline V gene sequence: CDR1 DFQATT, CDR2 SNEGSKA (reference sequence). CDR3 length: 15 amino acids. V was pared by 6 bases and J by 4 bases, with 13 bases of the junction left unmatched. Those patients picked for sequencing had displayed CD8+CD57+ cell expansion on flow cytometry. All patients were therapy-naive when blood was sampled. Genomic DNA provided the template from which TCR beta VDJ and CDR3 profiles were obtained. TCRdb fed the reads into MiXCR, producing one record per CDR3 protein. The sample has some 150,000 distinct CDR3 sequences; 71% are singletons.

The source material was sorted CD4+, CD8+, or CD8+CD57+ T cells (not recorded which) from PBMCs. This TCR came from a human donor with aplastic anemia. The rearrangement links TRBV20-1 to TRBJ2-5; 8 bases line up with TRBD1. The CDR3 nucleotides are TGCAGTGCACCCCGGACAGGGAAGGGCCCAGAGACCCAGTACTTC. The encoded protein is CSAPRTGKGPETQYF.